The 17 T cell receptor beta chains listed next were all sequenced from one sample in a study of spatial heterogeneity in lung cancer. Stated time point: sample taken at primary tumor resection. Material for sequencing was whole RNA from tumor, nontumor lung or frozen PBMC, left unsorted. Using its own MiXCR run on the 5' RACE reads, TCRdb lists one record per CDR3 protein. Altogether about 85,000 distinct CDR3 sequences are present, under 25% being singletons, with the ten largest covering less than 7.5%. Sequenced material: PBMCs, taken at surgery. These receptors all stem from a male donor with early-stage non-small cell lung cancer.

This clonotype was found many times. V is TRBV12-3 or TRBV12-4 and J is TRBJ1-5, with 7 bases identical to TRBD1. Unmatched junction bases numbered 5, after V lost 6 bases and J lost 0 bases. This CDR3 contains 15 residues. Here the CDR3 DNA reads TGTGCCAGCAGCAGGACAGGATATAGCAATCAGCCCCAGCATTTT. Protein sequence: CASSRTGYSNQPQHF.

V gene TRBV13 combines with J gene TRBJ2-4, with TRBD2 matching over 10 bases. Per the germline V gene, CDR1 is PRHDT and CDR2 is FYEKMQ (reference sequence). The CDR3 spans 14 residues. V gave up 5 bases and J gave up 8 bases; unmatched junction bases: 6. The CDR3 is CASSASGRRYIQYF. The CDR3 DNA sequence: TGTGCCAGCAGCGCTAGCGGGAGAAGATACATTCAGTACTTC.

Turning to this clonotype: One end of the junction varies from germline; a read error may be responsible. V usage is TRBV7-3 and J usage is TRBJ2-7; D possibly matches TRBD1 or TRBD2 (5 bases each). Germline-derived CDR1 and CDR2 are SGHTA and FQGTGA. CDR3 length: 17 amino acids. In nucleotides, the CDR3 is TGTGCCAGCAGCTTAGAGGATGTGGCAGGGACCTCCTACGAGCAGAACTTC. This sequence encodes CASSLEDVAGTSYEQNF.

The chain employs TRBV7-9 and TRBJ2-7, with TRBD1 matching 7 bases. CDR1 and CDR2 from the germline V gene are SEHNR and FQNEAQ (reference sequence). There are 14 residues in the CDR3. The ends lost 7 bases at V and 6 bases at J; junction bases unmatched: 12. The CDR3 reads CASTQGGEGSEQYF. Here the CDR3 DNA reads TGTGCCAGCACCCAAGGGGGCGAGGGAAGCGAGCAGTACTTC.

On this clonotype: This may come from a read error, since a much larger clone is one base off. The chain links TRBV4-2 to TRBJ2-1; TRBD2 matches at 12 bases. V was clipped by 0 bases and J by 6 bases; unmatched bases: 3. Germline CDR1 is LGHNA and CDR2 is YNFKEQ. This CDR3 has 16 amino acids. The CDR3 protein is CASSQDSSGGVNEQFF. The CDR3 DNA reads TGTGCCAGCAGCCAAGATTCTAGCGGGGGGGTCAATGAGCAGTTCTTC.

The chain combines TRBV4-3 with TRBJ1-2; TRBD1 matches at 10 bases. This CDR3 comprises 15 residues. Germline V lookup: CDR1 LGHNA, CDR2 YSLEER. Trimming cost V 0 bases and J 7 bases; bases outside gene matches: 5. The CDR3 protein is CASSQEETGGGGYTF. CDR3 bases: TGCGCCAGCAGCCAAGAAGAGACAGGGGGCGGTGGCTACACCTTC.

This clonotype was seen a few times. V is TRBV18 and J is TRBJ2-5; D possibly matches TRBD1 or TRBD2 (5 bases each). V shed 5 bases and J shed 5 bases, with 9 bases lying between them. Germline CDR1 KGHSH, CDR2 LQKENI. The CDR3 is 12 amino acids. CDR3 nucleotides: TGTGCCAGCTCAGGGGACCGGGAGACCCAGTACTTC. It encodes CASSGDRETQYF.

A few counts support this clonotype. The chain couples TRBV5-1 to TRBJ1-4; D remains ambiguous. The CDR3 extends over 13 amino acids. V was pared by 1 base and J by 4 bases, with 5 bases between. Germline lookup yields CDR1 SGHRS and CDR2 YFSETQ. The CDR3 coding sequence is TGCGCCAGCAGCTTGAACCTTAATGAAAAACTGTTTTTT. It is translated as CASSLNLNEKLFF.

The table lists this clonotype with a few counts. The V and J genes are TRBV7-8 and TRBJ2-3; perhaps D is TRBD1 or TRBD2 (6 bases each). CDR3 length: 16 residues. V was pared by 3 bases and J by 0 bases, with 13 bases between. Per germline, CDR1 SGHVS and CDR2 FQNEAQ. The CDR3 region has the DNA TGTGCCAGCAGCTTTACCGGGGGCTATAGCACAGATACGCAGTATTTT. It yields the protein CASSFTGGYSTDTQYF. The full variable domain, rest sourced from reference TRBV7-8 and TRBJ2-3, is GAGVSQSPRYKVAKRGQDVALRCDPISGHVSLFWYQQALGQGPEFLTYFQNEAQLDKSGLPSDRFFAERPEGSVSTLKIQRTQQEDSAVYLCASSFTGGYSTDTQYFGPGTRLTVL.

This clonotype appeared many times. J is TRBJ2-4 and V is TRBV19; 7 nucleotides match TRBD1. The V segment lost 3 bases and the J segment 7 bases; nucleotides outside the gene matches: 6. The germline gives CDR1 LNHDA, CDR2 SQIVND (reference sequence). The CDR3 loop spans 14 amino acids. DNA for the CDR3: TGTGCCAGTAGTATTAGAGGGGGCGCGAACATTCAGTACTTC. It is translated as CASSIRGGANIQYF.

The chain uses TRBV14 and TRBJ2-1; no clear D. Trimming shortened V by 5 bases and J by 4 bases, and 9 bases separated the two germline ends. The germline gives CDR1 SGHDN, CDR2 FVKESK. CDR3 length: 13 residues. CDR3 sequence: CASSKAFYNEQFF. The CDR3 coding sequence is TGTGCCAGCAGCAAAGCGTTTTACAATGAGCAGTTCTTC.

The table lists this clonotype with many counts. The chain carries TRBV28 and TRBJ2-1; 8 nucleotides align to TRBD1. After removal of 8 bases from V and 7 bases from J, the junction contained 13 bases not matched to a gene. CDR3 length: 15 residues. Germline assignment: CDR1 MDHEN and CDR2 SYDVKM. The CDR3 loop reads CASLVRDRPGNEQFF. CDR3 coding DNA: TGTGCCAGCCTCGTGCGGGACAGGCCGGGTAATGAGCAGTTCTTC.

This clonotype has only a few counts. The J gene is TRBJ2-1, the V gene TRBV3-1; D gene uncertain. In germline, CDR1 is LGHDT, CDR2 YNNKEL (reference sequence). The CDR3 is 14 amino acids. Trimming pared 4 bases from V and 0 bases from J, leaving 7 bases between. CDR3 loop: CASSLASSYNEQFF. CDR3 DNA: TGTGCCAGCAGCCTCGCTAGCTCCTACAATGAGCAGTTCTTC.

The chain combines TRBV27 with TRBJ1-3, with unresolved D. Per the germline V gene, CDR1 is MNHEY and CDR2 is SMNVEV (reference sequence). This CDR3 comprises 12 residues. The germline V and J ends were trimmed by 5 bases and 9 bases, with 11 bases remaining between them. DNA for the CDR3: TGTGCCAGCAGTCCCGTCCGAGGCACCATATATTTT. Translating it yields CASSPVRGTIYF.

This clonotype has a count of ten or more. The genes are TRBV4-2 and TRBJ2-2; the D gene is possibly TRBD2 (5 bases). The CDR3 runs 17 residues. V was shortened by 0 bases and J by 4 bases, with 15 bases between the two germline ends. CDR1 and CDR2 from the germline V gene are LGHNA and YNFKEQ. The CDR3 region is CASSQDTTSGGTGELFF. As DNA, the CDR3 is TGTGCCAGCAGCCAAGATACGACTTCAGGAGGCACCGGGGAGCTGTTTTTT.

V gene TRBV3-1 combines with J gene TRBJ2-3, with TRBD2 matching 8 bases. The V gene end was trimmed by 3 bases and the J gene end by 6 bases; junction bases not matched to a gene: 8. The CDR3 contains 15 residues. The germline V gene encodes CDR1 LGHDT and CDR2 YNNKEL (reference sequence). The CDR3 nucleotides are TGTGCCAGCAGCCAGAGGTCCGGCGGGAGGGATACGCAGTATTTT. Its translation: CASSQRSGGRDTQYF.

This clonotype was seen many times. V gene TRBV27 combines with J gene TRBJ1-1; 8 bases line up with TRBD1. Germline V gene sequence: CDR1 MNHEY, CDR2 SMNVEV (reference sequence). The CDR3 has 14 amino acids. V shed 5 bases and J 2 bases; nucleotides not matched to a gene: 4. In nucleotides, the CDR3 is TGTGCCAGCAGTCCAGGACAGGGAAACACTGAAGCTTTCTTT. Its protein is CASSPGQGNTEAFF.